The entry that follows covers one T cell receptor (beta chain) sequence. As yet, its antigen is unknown. The TRB libraries of cDNA were built by UMI-labeled 5' RACE. TCRdb re-called the 5' RACE reads, yielding one record per CDR3 amino acid sequence without DNA. The ten most abundant clones cover about 1% of a sample with about 89,000 distinct CDR3 sequences. CDR1 and CDR2 (germline): SQVTM, ANQGSEA. The CDR3 has 14 amino acids. The data originate from a study of CXCR3-negative and CXCR3-positive naive CD8 T cells. Study conclusions and caveats: More hydrophobic TRB CDR3s occurred in CXCR3-positive than in CXCR3-negative naive cells.

Naive CD8+ T cells showed CD45RO-CCR7+CD27+CD95-. The source material was naive CXCR3+ CD8+ T cells from blood. Indicated subset: CD45RO-CCR7+CD27+CD95- naive CD8+ T cells expressing CXCR3 (TNR3+). The V gene is TRBV29-1, the J gene TRBJ2-7; TCRdb returns TRBD1, unconfirmable since there is no DNA. This receptor was identified in a human donor in good health. Some clones in this sample may be carry-over from other donors' samples. The CDR3: CSVLSDRAGYEQYF.